Each of the 4 T cell receptor beta chains below was sequenced from the same sample in a study of radiation and T cells in renal cell carcinoma. This table comes from immunoSEQ multiplex PCR, and its TCRdb copy is limited to in-frame clones, with some not included. Of about 150,000 clones detected, roughly 89% appear once; the ten largest clones hold around 13%. The sample's time point: blood 2 weeks post-SBRT. Treatment here: 15 Gy SBRT to primary tumor, nephrectomy 4 weeks later. The specimen was blood, collected from a patient whose treatment included radiotherapy and nephrectomy. These receptors were collected from a woman aged 45-65 years with renal cell carcinoma.

This clone was seen more than once but under ten times. The rearrangement links TRBV18 to TRBJ2-2, with TRBD2 as a possible D gene (5 bases). CDR3 length: 14 residues. V lost 5 bases and J lost 5, with 12 bases in between. From germline, CDR1 is KGHSH and CDR2 LQKENI. The CDR3, as DNA: TGTGCCAGCTCATCGGAGGTCATTACCGGGGAGCTGTTTTTT. Encoded protein: CASSSEVITGELFF.

The chain's CDR3 is CASRQYVGTNEKLFF. The DNA of the CDR3 is TGTGCCAGCAGGCAATACGTAGGAACTAATGAAAAACTGTTTTTT. The chain employs TRBV2 and TRBJ1-4, with D unclear. The CDR3 spans 15 residues. V was cut by 6 bases and J by 1 base, with 12 bases left in between. Per germline, CDR1 SNHLY and CDR2 FYNNEI.

This chain joins TRBV25-1 and TRBJ1-1; D call uncertain. There are 15 residues in the CDR3. V lost 2 bases and J 0 bases, leaving 10 bases between the germline ends. The germline V gene encodes CDR1 MGHDK and CDR2 SYGVNS. Here the CDR3 reads CASSEDWGLNTEAFF. As DNA, the CDR3 is TGTGCCAGCAGTGAAGATTGGGGATTGAACACTGAAGCTTTCTTT.

J is TRBJ1-1 and V is TRBV19, with D perhaps matching TRBD1 (5 bases). This CDR3 is 18 amino acids long. V lost 1 base, J lost 0 bases, and 18 bases lay in between. Germline V gives CDR1 LNHDA, CDR2 SQIVND (reference sequence). Here the CDR3 reads CASSIAGGVTVLNTEAFF. CDR3 in DNA: TGTGCCAGTAGTATAGCCGGGGGGGTAACAGTTCTGAACACTGAAGCTTTCTTT.